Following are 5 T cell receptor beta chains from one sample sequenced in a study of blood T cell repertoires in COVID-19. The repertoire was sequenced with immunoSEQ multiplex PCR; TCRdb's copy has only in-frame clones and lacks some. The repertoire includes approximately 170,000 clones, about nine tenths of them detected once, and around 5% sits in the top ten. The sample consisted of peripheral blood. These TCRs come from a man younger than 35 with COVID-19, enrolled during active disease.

CDR3 nucleotides: TGTGCCAGCAGGGCGAGCGGGGTCCCCACAGATACGCAGTATTTT. Translated, it gives CASRASGVPTDTQYF. The rearrangement joins TRBV7-9 to TRBJ2-3, with 7 positions matching TRBD2. The germline gives CDR1 SEHNR, CDR2 FQNEAQ (reference sequence). The CDR3 is made up of 15 amino acids. V was clipped by 6 bases and J by 2 bases; unmatched bases: 8.

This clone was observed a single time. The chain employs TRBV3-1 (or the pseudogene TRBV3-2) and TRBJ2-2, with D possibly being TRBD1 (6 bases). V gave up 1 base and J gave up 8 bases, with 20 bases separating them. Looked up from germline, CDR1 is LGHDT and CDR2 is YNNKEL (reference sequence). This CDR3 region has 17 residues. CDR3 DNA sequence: TGTGCCAGCAGCCAAGGGGCATTACAGGGTGGGGTTGGGGAGCTGTTTTTT. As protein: CASSQGALQGGVGELFF.

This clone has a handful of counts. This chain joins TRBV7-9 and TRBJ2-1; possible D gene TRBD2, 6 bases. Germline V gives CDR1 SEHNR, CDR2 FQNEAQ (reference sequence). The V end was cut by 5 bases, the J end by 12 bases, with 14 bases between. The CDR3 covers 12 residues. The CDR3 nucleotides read TGTGCCAGCAGCCAGGAGGGGAGAGGGCAGTTCTTC. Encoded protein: CASSQEGRGQFF.

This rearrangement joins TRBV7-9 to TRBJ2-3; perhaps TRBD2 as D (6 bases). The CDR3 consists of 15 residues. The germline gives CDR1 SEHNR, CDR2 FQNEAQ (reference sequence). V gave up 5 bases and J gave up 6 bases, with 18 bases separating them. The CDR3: CASSPRVGEVDTQYF. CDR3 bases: TGTGCCAGCAGCCCCCGGGTAGGGGAGGTGGATACGCAGTATTTT.

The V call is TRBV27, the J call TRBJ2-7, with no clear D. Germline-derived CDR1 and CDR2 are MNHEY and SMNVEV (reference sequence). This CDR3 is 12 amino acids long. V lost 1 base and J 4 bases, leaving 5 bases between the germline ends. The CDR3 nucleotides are TGTGCCAGCAGTTTATACGGGTACGAGCAGTACTTC. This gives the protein CASSLYGYEQYF.